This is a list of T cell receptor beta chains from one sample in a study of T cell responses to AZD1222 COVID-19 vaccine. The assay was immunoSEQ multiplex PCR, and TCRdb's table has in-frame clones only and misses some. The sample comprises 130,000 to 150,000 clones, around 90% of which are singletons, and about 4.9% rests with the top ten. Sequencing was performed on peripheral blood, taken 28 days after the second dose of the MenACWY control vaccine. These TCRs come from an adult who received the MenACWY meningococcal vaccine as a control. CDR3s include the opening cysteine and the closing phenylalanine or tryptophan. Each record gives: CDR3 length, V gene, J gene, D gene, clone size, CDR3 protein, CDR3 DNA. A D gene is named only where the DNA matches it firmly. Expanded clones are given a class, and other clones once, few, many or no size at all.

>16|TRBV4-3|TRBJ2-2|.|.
CASSQSTQGFTGELFF
TGCGCCAGCAGCCAATCTACCCAGGGTTTCACCGGGGAGCTGTTTTTT
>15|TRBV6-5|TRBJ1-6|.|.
CASSYSRGYNSPLHF
TGTGCCAGCAGTTACTCCAGGGGCTATAATTCACCCCTCCACTTT
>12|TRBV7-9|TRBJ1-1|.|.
CASSTGDTEAFF
TGTGCCAGCAGCACGGGGGACACTGAAGCTTTCTTT
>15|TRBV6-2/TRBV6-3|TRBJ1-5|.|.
CASSNDRVRNQPQHF
TGTGCCAGCAGTAACGACAGAGTTCGAAATCAGCCCCAGCATTTT
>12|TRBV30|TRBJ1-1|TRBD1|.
CAFGQGWTEAFF
TGTGCCTTCGGACAGGGATGGACTGAAGCTTTCTTT
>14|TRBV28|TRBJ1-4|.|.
CVSSFGGMNEKLFF
TGTGTCAGCAGTTTCGGGGGGATGAACGAAAAACTGTTTTTT
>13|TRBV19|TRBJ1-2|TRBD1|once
CASRKDRAYGYTF
TGTGCCAGTAGGAAGGACAGGGCCTATGGCTACACCTTC
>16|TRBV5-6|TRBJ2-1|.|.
CASSFSNQRTSNEQFF
TGTGCCAGCAGCTTCAGTAACCAAAGGACCAGCAATGAGCAGTTCTTC
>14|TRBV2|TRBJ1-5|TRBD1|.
CASSGTGGYQPQHF
TGTGCCAGCTCCGGGACAGGGGGCTATCAGCCCCAGCATTTT
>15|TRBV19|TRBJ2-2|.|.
CATRGRGTSTGELFF
TGTGCCACAAGGGGGCGGGGGACGAGCACCGGGGAGCTGTTTTTT
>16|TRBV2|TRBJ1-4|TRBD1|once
CASSAISGQPNEKLFF
TGTGCCAGCAGTGCTATATCGGGACAGCCTAATGAAAAACTGTTTTTT
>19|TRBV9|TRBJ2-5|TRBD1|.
CASSETGTGGGGYQETQYF
TGTGCCAGCAGTGAAACCGGGACAGGAGGCGGAGGGTACCAAGAGACCCAGTACTTC
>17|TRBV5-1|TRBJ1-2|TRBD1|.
CASSLGTRPGTAYGYTF
TGCGCCAGCAGCTTGGGAACCCGTCCCGGGACAGCATATGGCTACACCTTC
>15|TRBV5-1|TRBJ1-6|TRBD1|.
CASSSFRTGDSPLHF
TGCGCCAGCAGCTCCTTCCGGACAGGGGATTCACCCCTCCACTTT
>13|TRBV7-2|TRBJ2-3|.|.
CASSLSRRDTQYF
TGTGCCAGCAGCTTATCAAGGCGAGATACGCAGTATTTT
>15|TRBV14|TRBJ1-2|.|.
CASSLEGDSNYGYTF
TGTGCCAGCAGCCTTGAAGGGGACTCTAACTATGGCTACACCTTC
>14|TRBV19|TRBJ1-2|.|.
CASSVTRQEMGYTF
TGTGCCAGTAGTGTGACTCGACAGGAGATGGGCTACACCTTC
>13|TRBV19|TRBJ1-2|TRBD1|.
CASSGTGFLGYTF
TGTGCCAGTAGTGGGACAGGTTTTTTGGGCTACACCTTC
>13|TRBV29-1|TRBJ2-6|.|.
CSGGDSGANVLTF
TGCAGCGGCGGAGACTCTGGGGCCAACGTCCTGACTTTC
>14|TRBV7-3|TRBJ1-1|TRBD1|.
CASSPRTGNTEAFF
TGTGCCAGCAGTCCGAGGACAGGGAACACTGAAGCTTTCTTT
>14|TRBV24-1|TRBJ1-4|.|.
CATSDSGANEKLFF
TGTGCCACCAGTGATTCGGGGGCTAATGAAAAACTGTTTTTT
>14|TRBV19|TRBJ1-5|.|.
CASSSSRGGQPQHF
TGTGCCAGTAGTTCTTCCCGCGGGGGTCAGCCCCAGCATTTT
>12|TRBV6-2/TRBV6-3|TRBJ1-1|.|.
CASSLGDTEAFF
TGTGCCAGCAGTTTAGGGGACACTGAAGCTTTCTTT
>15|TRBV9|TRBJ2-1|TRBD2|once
CASSPRLAGNNEQFF
TGTGCCAGCAGCCCCCGGTTAGCGGGGAACAATGAGCAGTTCTTC
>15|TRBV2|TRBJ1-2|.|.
CASSEIRGAQGGYTF
TGTGCCAGCAGTGAAATTAGGGGCGCACAAGGTGGCTACACCTTC
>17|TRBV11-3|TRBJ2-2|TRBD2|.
CASSIRSSGSRGGELFF
TGTGCCAGCAGCATCCGTTCTAGCGGGAGTCGGGGCGGGGAGCTGTTTTTT
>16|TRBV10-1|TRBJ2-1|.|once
CASRYGGRSSYNEQFF
TGCGCCAGCAGATACGGTGGAAGGAGCTCCTACAATGAGCAGTTCTTC
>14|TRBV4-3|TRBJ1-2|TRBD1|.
CASNFAQGADGYTF
TGCGCCAGCAACTTTGCACAGGGGGCAGATGGCTACACCTTC
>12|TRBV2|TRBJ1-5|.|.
CASRGQDQPQHF
TGTGCCAGCAGGGGGCAGGATCAGCCCCAGCATTTT
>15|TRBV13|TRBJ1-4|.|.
CASSFEGLGGEKLFF
TGTGCCAGCAGCTTTGAGGGACTGGGAGGGGAAAAACTGTTTTTT
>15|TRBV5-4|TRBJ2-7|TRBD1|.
CASSSGGTGAYEQYF
TGTGCCAGCAGCTCGGGCGGGACAGGGGCCTACGAGCAGTACTTC
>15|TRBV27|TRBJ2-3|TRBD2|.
CASSRGGRGTDTQYF
TGTGCCAGCAGTAGAGGCGGGAGGGGCACAGATACGCAGTATTTT
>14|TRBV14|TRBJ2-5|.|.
CASSQAGLQETQYF
TGTGCCAGCAGCCAAGCCGGGCTCCAAGAGACCCAGTACTTC
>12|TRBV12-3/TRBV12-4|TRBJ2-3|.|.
CASGQREISQYF
TGTGCCAGCGGGCAACGGGAGATATCGCAGTATTTT
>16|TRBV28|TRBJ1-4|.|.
CASSPPRGNTNEKLFF
TGTGCCAGCAGTCCCCCCCGAGGGAACACTAATGAAAAACTGTTTTTT
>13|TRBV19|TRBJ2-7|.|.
CASSNRGGYEQYF
TGTGCCAGTAGTAACAGGGGAGGATACGAGCAGTACTTC
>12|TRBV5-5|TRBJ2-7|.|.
CASSLFREEQYF
TGTGCCAGCAGCTTGTTCAGGGAGGAGCAGTACTTC
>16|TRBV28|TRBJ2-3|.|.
CASSLSLTTGTDTQYF
TGTGCCAGCAGTTTATCCCTGACTACGGGCACAGATACGCAGTATTTT
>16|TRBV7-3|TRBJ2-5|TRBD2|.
CASSPDGAGGGETQYF
TGTGCCAGCAGCCCGGACGGAGCGGGAGGGGGAGAGACCCAGTACTTC
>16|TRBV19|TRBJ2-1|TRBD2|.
CASSSPGLAGIDEQFF
TGTGCCAGTAGTAGCCCGGGACTAGCGGGGATTGATGAGCAGTTCTTC
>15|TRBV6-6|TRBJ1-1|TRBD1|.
CASSYSGQSNTEAFF
TGTGCCAGCAGTTACTCGGGACAGTCGAACACTGAAGCTTTCTTT
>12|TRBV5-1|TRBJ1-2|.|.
CASSGSSYGYTF
TGCGCCAGCAGCGGGAGCAGCTATGGCTACACCTTC
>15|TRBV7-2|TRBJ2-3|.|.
CASSPHHGVGDTQYF
TGTGCCAGCAGCCCGCACCATGGAGTGGGGGATACGCAGTATTTT
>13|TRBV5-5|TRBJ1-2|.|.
CASSLTGVYGYTF
TGTGCCAGCAGCCTGACAGGTGTCTATGGCTACACCTTC
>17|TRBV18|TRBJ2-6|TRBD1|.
CASSRGQGASGANVLTF
TGTGCCAGCTCCCGGGGACAGGGGGCATCTGGGGCCAACGTCCTGACTTTC
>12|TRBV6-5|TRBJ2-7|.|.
CASNLSGGEQYF
TGTGCCAGTAATCTTTCGGGTGGGGAGCAGTACTTC
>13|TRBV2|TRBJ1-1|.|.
CASSDRLATEAFF
TGTGCCAGCAGTGACCGCCTAGCTACTGAAGCTTTCTTT
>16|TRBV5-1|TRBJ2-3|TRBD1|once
CASSPGRDRSTDTQYF
TGCGCCAGCAGCCCCGGTCGGGACAGAAGCACAGATACGCAGTATTTT
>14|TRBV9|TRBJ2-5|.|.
CASSVGQSGETQYF
TGTGCCAGCAGCGTAGGACAGTCGGGGGAGACCCAGTACTTC
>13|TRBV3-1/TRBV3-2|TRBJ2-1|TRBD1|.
CASSQGAGGEQFF
TGTGCCAGCAGCCAAGGAGCAGGGGGAGAGCAGTTCTTC